Following are 13 T cell receptor beta chains from one sample sequenced in a study of cytomegalovirus exposure and HLA in healthy donors. The PCR had 60 Vbeta and 13 Jbeta primers. Only in-frame clones appear in the TCRdb table, and some are missing; sequencing was by immunoSEQ multiplex PCR. This sample has 150,000 to 200,000 clones, with around 80% found just once. Sequenced input: PBMCs. All receptors come from a woman aged 45 to 65 in good health and CMV-seronegative.

This clone has just a few counts. The chain has TRBV6-5 and TRBJ1-2, with 7 bases identical to TRBD1. The CDR3 contains 14 residues. V dropped 5 bases and J dropped 4; count of bases not matched to a gene: 7. The germline V gene encodes CDR1 MNHEY and CDR2 SVGAGI. The CDR3 is CASSEGGQSYGYTF. CDR3 DNA sequence: TGTGCCAGCAGTGAAGGGGGACAGAGCTATGGCTACACCTTC.

The CDR3 loop is CASCGSVVGGYTF. The CDR3 DNA reads as TGTGCCAGCTGCGGGTCAGTCGTAGGTGGCTACACCTTC. The J gene is TRBJ1-2, the V gene TRBV25-1; D is ambiguous. The germline CDR1 and CDR2 sequences are MGHDK and SYGVNS. The CDR3 contains 13 residues. The V end was cut by 8 bases, the J end by 7 bases, with 17 bases between.

The table lists this clone with a count of one. The chain joins TRBV6-1 to TRBJ2-7; D might be TRBD1 (5 bases). V gave up 11 bases and J gave up 5 bases, with 16 bases separating them. Germline-derived CDR1 and CDR2 are MNHNS and SASEGT. CDR3 length equals 12 residues. CDR3 DNA sequence: TGTGCCGCCAGGGCCCTAACGAACGAGCAGTACTTC. This codes for CAARALTNEQYF.

This clone appeared once. The rearrangement joins TRBV9 to TRBJ1-4, with D possibly TRBD1 on 5 matching bases. The CDR3 extends over 15 amino acids. From germline, CDR1 is SGDLS and CDR2 YYNGEE. The V gene lost 4 bases and the J gene lost 0 bases, with 10 bases spanning the gap. As DNA, the CDR3 is TGTGCCAGCAGCTACGGGGGTGCAACTAATGAAAAACTGTTTTTT. It yields the protein CASSYGGATNEKLFF.

The chain is built from TRBV15 and TRBJ2-1; a weak D match, TRBD1 (5 bases). V was clipped by 3 bases and J by 7 bases, with 16 bases between them. CDR3 length: 15 residues. Germline CDR1 and CDR2: LNHNV and YYDKDF (reference sequence). The DNA for the CDR3 is TGTGCCACCAGCAGGGGGCATTCGGGCGTTAATGAGCAGTTCTTC. Translation gives CATSRGHSGVNEQFF.

This chain uses TRBV5-1 with TRBJ2-1; no clear D. The CDR3 covers 15 residues. With 4 bases removed from V and 0 bases from J, the gap between germline ends came to 11 bases. Germline V gene sequence: CDR1 SGHRS, CDR2 YFSETQ. CDR3 region: CASSLDTPSYNEQFF. CDR3 bases: TGCGCCAGCAGCCTTGACACTCCCTCCTACAATGAGCAGTTCTTC.

This clone was observed once. The chain is built from TRBV5-6 and TRBJ2-5; tentative D call: TRBD2 (7 bases). Germline V gives CDR1 SGHDT, CDR2 YYEEEE. V shed 1 base and J shed 7 bases, with 23 bases lying between them. The CDR3 totals 17 residues. The CDR3 DNA sequence: TGTGCCAGCAGCTTGAGGGGGGGGCGCGTGTCTGGTGGGACCCAGTACTTC. Translation: CASSLRGGRVSGGTQYF.

The V gene is TRBV5-8, the J gene TRBJ2-1; 7 bases match TRBD1. Trimming removed 3 bases from V and 3 bases from J; junction bases left unmatched: 9. This CDR3 region has 16 residues. CDR1 is SGHTS, CDR2 YDEGEE, per germline. In nucleotides, the CDR3 is TGTGCCAGCAGCTGGCCCACGGGACAGAACTACAATGAGCAGTTCTTC. Its translation is CASSWPTGQNYNEQFF.

The chain employs TRBV28 and TRBJ1-6; D may be TRBD1 (5 bases). The CDR3 has 17 amino acids. Germline V gene data show CDR1 as MDHEN and CDR2 as SYDVKM. V was pared by 8 bases and J by 0 bases, with 17 bases between. The CDR3 DNA is TGTGCCAGCTTTGACAGAGCCAAGAGCTCCTATAATTCACCCCTCCACTTT. Its translation: CASFDRAKSSYNSPLHF.

For this clone: Because the CDR3's place on the DNA is in doubt, the DNA is left out and the CDR3 is given as listed by TCRdb. The rearrangement uses TRBV2 and TRBJ2-2; TRBD2, as called in the table, went unchecked against the DNA. Termini included, the CDR3 measures 14 amino acids. Germline CDR1 is SNHLY and CDR2 is FYNNEI. CDR3: CASILETITGELFF.

The V gene is TRBV14, the J gene TRBJ2-1; 11 bases align to TRBD2. Germline assignment: CDR1 SGHDN and CDR2 FVKESK. CDR3 size: 19 residues. V dropped 0 bases and J dropped 4; count of bases not matched to a gene: 11. The CDR3 sequence: CASSQDTTLAGVGYNEQFF. The CDR3 coding sequence is TGTGCCAGCAGCCAAGATACCACACTAGCGGGAGTGGGGTACAATGAGCAGTTCTTC.

By share of the sample, this clone is medium-sized (0.01 to 0.1%). The junction departs from germline at one end; a sequencing error may be responsible. The CDR3 DNA is TGTGCTAGCAGCCTTGGTCCGGAGACTAGCGGGTACAATGAGCAGTTCTTC. Residues: CASSLGPETSGYNEQFF. The chain uses TRBV7-7 and TRBJ2-1, with 10 nucleotides matching TRBD2. CDR1 is SSHAT, CDR2 FNYEAQ, per germline (reference sequence). CDR3 length equals 17 residues. Supplemented by reference TRBV7-7 and TRBJ2-1, the full variable domain reads GAGVSQSPRYKVTKRGQDVTLRCDPISSHATLYWYQQALGQGPEFLTYFNYEAQPDKSGLPSDRFSAERPEGSISTLTIQRTEQRDSAMYRCASSLGPETSGYNEQFFGPGTRLTVL.

The chain links TRBV29-1 to TRBJ2-7; perhaps TRBD2 as D (6 bases). V shed 6 bases and J shed 6 bases, with 15 bases lying between them. The CDR3 runs 12 residues. The germline CDR1 and CDR2 sequences are SQVTM and ANQGSEA. CDR3 sequence (DNA): TGCAGCGTCCTTGTGGCGGGGTTCGAGCAGTACTTC. Protein sequence: CSVLVAGFEQYF.